Sequencing of this TCR beta chain was carried out in a study of T cells of healthy individuals. This clonotype was seen a few times. TCRdb re-called the 5' RACE reads with MiXCR, one entry per CDR3 protein. The sample lists roughly 87,000 distinct CDR3 sequences, 17% occurring once. Trimming took 0 bases from V and 3 from J; bases not matched to a gene: 6. CDR3 length equals 16 residues. The germline gives CDR1 SGDLS, CDR2 YYNGEE. The receptor's source is a human donor in good health. The chain links TRBV9 to TRBJ2-7; 10 bases are a match to TRBD2. Here the CDR3 DNA reads TGTGCCAGCAGCGTAGGACTTCTAGCGGGAGACTACGAGCAGTACTTC. Protein: CASSVGLLAGDYEQYF.